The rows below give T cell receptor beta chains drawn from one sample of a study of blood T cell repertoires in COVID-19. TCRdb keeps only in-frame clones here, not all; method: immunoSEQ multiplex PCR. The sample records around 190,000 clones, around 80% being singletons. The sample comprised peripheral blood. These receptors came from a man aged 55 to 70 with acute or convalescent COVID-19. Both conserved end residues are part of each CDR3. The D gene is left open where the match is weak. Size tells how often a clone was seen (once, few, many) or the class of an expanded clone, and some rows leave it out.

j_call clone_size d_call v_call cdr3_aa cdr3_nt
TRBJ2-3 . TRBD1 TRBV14 CASSQVMAAGGRDTQYF TGTGCCAGCAGCCAAGTAATGGCGGCAGGGGGAAGAGATACGCAGTATTTT
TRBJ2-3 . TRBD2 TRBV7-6 CASSVSGGVNTDTQYF TGTGCCAGCAGCGTTAGCGGGGGGGTTAACACAGATACGCAGTATTTT
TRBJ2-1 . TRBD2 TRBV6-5 CASLLGGEWGAEQFF TGTGCCAGTCTCTTGGGGGGGGAGTGGGGCGCTGAGCAGTTCTTC
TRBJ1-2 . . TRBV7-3 CASSLKSVDYGYTF TGTGCCAGCAGCTTAAAATCAGTTGACTATGGCTACACCTTC
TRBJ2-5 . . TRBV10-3 CAISARVQETQYF TGTGCCATCAGTGCGCGGGTCCAAGAGACCCAGTACTTC
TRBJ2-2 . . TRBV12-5 CATRISGNTGELFF TGTGCCACCAGGATTAGCGGGAACACCGGGGAGCTGTTTTTT
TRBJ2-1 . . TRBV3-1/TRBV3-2 CASSQGADNEQFF TGTGCCAGCAGCCAAGGGGCAGACAATGAGCAGTTCTTC
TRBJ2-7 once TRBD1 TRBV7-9 CASSLWDRTGTGREQYF TGTGCCAGCAGCTTGTGGGACAGAACCGGGACAGGGCGCGAGCAGTACTTC
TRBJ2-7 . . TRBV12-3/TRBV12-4 CASSFGTGEQYF TGTGCCAGCAGTTTTGGTACGGGGGAGCAGTACTTC
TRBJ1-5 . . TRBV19 CASSMGGLRDNQPQHF TGTGCCAGTAGTATGGGGGGGCTTAGGGACAATCAGCCCCAGCATTTT
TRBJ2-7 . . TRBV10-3 CAISESVEGDYEQYF TGTGCCATCAGTGAGTCAGTGGAGGGAGACTACGAGCAGTACTTC
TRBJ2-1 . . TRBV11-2 CASRAPEVLGEQFF TGTGCCAGCAGAGCCCCCGAGGTGCTCGGTGAGCAGTTCTTC
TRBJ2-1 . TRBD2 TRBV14 CASSPLAGGPERKQFF TGTGCCAGCAGCCCCCTAGCGGGAGGGCCTGAAAGGAAGCAGTTCTTC
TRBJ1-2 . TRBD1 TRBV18 CASSTDRMSGYTF TGTGCCAGCTCAACGGACAGGATGTCTGGCTACACCTTC
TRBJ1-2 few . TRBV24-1 CATSEGPFYGYTF TGTGCCACCAGTGAGGGGCCTTTTTATGGCTACACCTTC
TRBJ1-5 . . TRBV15 CATSRAGDQPQHF TGTGCCACCAGCAGAGCCGGGGATCAGCCCCAGCATTTT
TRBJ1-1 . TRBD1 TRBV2 CASGGGALKAEAFF TGTGCCAGCGGAGGGGGCGCGCTGAAGGCTGAAGCTTTCTTT
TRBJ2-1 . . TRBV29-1 CSVDRVRDNEQFF TGCAGCGTTGACAGGGTGAGAGACAATGAGCAGTTCTTC